A selection of T cell receptor beta chains follows, all from one sample in a study of PD-L1 blockade in urothelial cancer. Clones were read by immunoSEQ multiplex PCR, and TCRdb kept only the in-frame ones, dropping some. The sample holds about 50,000 clones; around nine tenths are singletons and the top ten take roughly 14%. The source material was PBMCs, sampled around atezolizumab (anti-PD-L1) treatment. The receptors derive from a woman between 55 and 75 years old with urothelial cancer. Both conserved end residues are part of each CDR3. The D gene is left open where the match is weak. The size of a clone is reported for some rows only, either as once, few or many, or as a class for expanded clones.

CASSEGGYGYTF	TGTGCCAGTAGTGAGGGCGGCTATGGCTACACCTTC	once	-	TRBV19	TRBJ1-2
CASQKVASDSYEQYF	TGCGCCAGCCAGAAGGTGGCTAGCGACTCCTACGAGCAGTACTTC	once	-	TRBV10-2	TRBJ2-7
CASTGQRNQPQHF	TGTGCCAGCACCGGACAGCGCAATCAGCCCCAGCATTTT	-	-	TRBV2	TRBJ1-5
CASGPPAGGYTF	TGTGCTAGTGGCCCCCCCGCGGGTGGCTACACCTTC	-	-	TRBV12-5	TRBJ1-2
CASSLVTGQPSSGEQYF	TGTGCCAGCAGCTTAGTAACTGGACAGCCTTCTTCCGGCGAGCAGTACTTC	-	-	TRBV11-3	TRBJ2-7
CASSYSTTNLGETQYF	TGTGCCAGCAGTTACTCGACAACCAACCTTGGGGAGACCCAGTACTTC	once	-	TRBV6-5	TRBJ2-5
CASSDGGLTDTQYF	TGTGCCAGCAGTGACGGGGGACTCACAGATACGCAGTATTTT	-	-	TRBV2	TRBJ2-3
CASSPSRGTEAFF	TGTGCCAGCAGCCCATCCCGGGGCACTGAAGCTTTCTTT	-	-	TRBV13	TRBJ1-1
CASSLEGREVKNIQYF	TGCGCCAGCAGCTTGGAAGGCAGGGAGGTCAAAAACATTCAGTACTTC	-	-	TRBV5-1	TRBJ2-4
CASSLDLGSYEQYF	TGTGCCAGCAGCCTAGATTTGGGTAGCTACGAGCAGTACTTC	-	-	TRBV7-3	TRBJ2-7
CASSFRDTRKEQFF	TGTGCCAGCAGTTTCCGGGACACTAGAAAGGAGCAGTTCTTC	-	-	TRBV27	TRBJ2-1
CASTRDRGNSPLHF	TGTGCCAGCACAAGGGACAGGGGTAATTCACCCCTCCACTTT	-	TRBD1	TRBV27	TRBJ1-6
CASSLQGAAYNEQFF	TGTGCCAGCAGTTTACAGGGGGCGGCCTACAATGAGCAGTTCTTC	-	TRBD1	TRBV27	TRBJ2-1
CASSVGSSAYEQYF	TGTGCCAGCAGCGTAGGGTCTAGCGCTTACGAGCAGTACTTC	-	-	TRBV9	TRBJ2-7
CASSSDRELDKNIQYF	TGTGCCAGCAGTTCCGATAGGGAACTAGACAAGAACATTCAGTACTTC	-	-	TRBV21-1	TRBJ2-4
CASSLGTGGHTGELFF	TGTGCCAGTAGCCTGGGTACAGGGGGGCACACCGGGGAGCTGTTTTTT	-	TRBD1	TRBV19	TRBJ2-2
CASSSFGLAESSYEQYF	TGTGCCAGCAGTTCCTTCGGTTTAGCTGAGAGCTCCTACGAGCAGTACTTC	-	-	TRBV28	TRBJ2-7
CASSFASLDTQYF	TGTGCCAGCAGCTTCGCTAGTTTAGATACGCAGTATTTT	-	-	TRBV7-2	TRBJ2-3
CATSLRAGGLYEQYF	TGTGCCACCAGCCTAAGGGCAGGGGGCCTGTACGAGCAGTACTTC	-	TRBD1	TRBV15	TRBJ2-7
CASRLAGVNPYGYTF	TGTGCCAGCAGGCTGGCGGGAGTTAATCCCTATGGCTACACCTTC	-	-	TRBV27	TRBJ1-2
CASRGTSGRGYLGNEQFF	TGCGCCAGCAGGGGTACTAGCGGGAGGGGCTACCTGGGGAATGAGCAGTTCTTC	-	TRBD2	TRBV4-1	TRBJ2-1
CATSFPVWAGLAGDEQFF	TGTGCCACCAGTTTCCCCGTTTGGGCGGGACTAGCGGGGGATGAGCAGTTCTTC	-	TRBD2	TRBV15	TRBJ2-1
CASNREGRIRGYTF	TGTGCCAGTAACAGGGAGGGAAGGATTCGCGGCTACACCTTC	-	-	TRBV19	TRBJ1-2
CASRPEQGERNIQYF	TGCGCCAGCAGACCCGAACAGGGGGAGAGAAACATTCAGTACTTC	-	TRBD1	TRBV4-1	TRBJ2-4
CASSGQGTSGNTIYF	TGTGCCAGCAGCGGCCAGGGTACCTCAGGAAACACCATATATTTT	-	-	TRBV9	TRBJ1-3
CASRPRTSGNTGTYEQYF	TGTGCCAGCAGACCTCGGACTAGCGGGAACACGGGGACCTACGAGCAGTACTTC	-	TRBD2	TRBV28	TRBJ2-7
CASSQDGTSGRLNEQFF	TGCGCCAGCAGCCAAGATGGGACTAGCGGGAGGCTCAATGAGCAGTTCTTC	-	TRBD2	TRBV4-3	TRBJ2-1
CASSNRGGYTF	TGTGCCAGCAGCAACCGGGGGGGCTACACCTTC	-	-	TRBV5-6	TRBJ1-2
CASSPRLAGTGELFF	TGCGCCAGCAGCCCGAGGCTGGCTGGCACCGGGGAGCTGTTTTTT	-	-	TRBV5-1	TRBJ2-2